The subject of this entry is one T cell receptor (beta chain). The antigen remains undetermined. The assay was immunoSEQ multiplex PCR, and TCRdb's table has in-frame clones only and misses some. The sample consists of under 150,000 clones, about nine tenths of them appearing once. This sample was taken from a study of Ad26.COV2.S vaccination and SARS-CoV-2 variants. Whole-study results and caveats: Individuals receiving vaccine had higher spike-specific TCR breadth than placebo recipients did. Overall T cell responses may have been underestimated by the analyses of TCR breadth and depth.

The sequenced sample was peripheral blood, obtained after recovery from COVID-19. The TCR comes from a human donor who had recovered from COVID-19.

CDR3 coding DNA: TGCGCCAGCAGCCAAGTTTGGCGGGGGGGCCTCGGGGAGCTGTTTTTT. This sequence encodes CASSQVWRGGLGELFF. J is TRBJ2-2 and V is TRBV4-3; 9 bases fit TRBD2. CDR1 LGHNA and CDR2 YSLEER come from the germline V gene. V was clipped by 1 base and J by 7 bases; unmatched bases: 7. The CDR3 is 16 amino acids.